One and the same sample provided the 32 T cell receptor beta chains below, sequenced in a study of Graves' ophthalmopathy and Graves' hyperthyroidism. The sequenced template was RNA, covering the TCR beta CDR3 region. An initial RT-PCR round employing HTBI primers preceded a second-round multiplex PCR. TCRdb passed the multiplex PCR reads through MiXCR, listing each CDR3 protein once. The sample includes 35,000 to 50,000 distinct CDR3 sequences, roughly 52% of them seen just once. The sample comprised peripheral blood. The receptors come from an adult woman with stable Graves' hyperthyroidism.

This clonotype was picked up many times. The rearrangement joins TRBV12-5 to TRBJ1-2; D unresolved. Trimming cost V 0 bases and J 8 bases, with 19 bases left between them. CDR1 is LGHNT, CDR2 FRNRAP, per germline. This CDR3 is built from 16 residues. The chain's CDR3 is CASGLVRGRRLWGYTF. CDR3 sequence (DNA): TGTGCTAGTGGTTTGGTACGAGGAAGAAGACTCTGGGGCTACACCTTC.

This chain joins TRBV29-1 and TRBJ1-4; 7 positions agree with TRBD1. From germline, CDR1 is SQVTM and CDR2 ANQGSEA. The V and J ends lost 2 bases and 10 bases, in that order; junction bases with no gene match: 7. CDR3 length: 13 residues. CDR3: CSVERPRDRKLFF. CDR3 nucleotides: TGCAGCGTTGAAAGGCCCCGGGACAGAAAACTGTTTTTT.

In this sample, this clonotype turned up many times. The V call is TRBV7-8, the J call TRBJ1-6; tentative D call: TRBD1 (6 bases). Germline V gives CDR1 SGHVS, CDR2 FQNEAQ. This CDR3 is 14 amino acids long. The germline V and J ends were trimmed by 3 bases and 11 bases, with 14 bases remaining between them. The CDR3 loop is CASSFPGQGTPLHF. The CDR3 bases are TGTGCCAGCAGCTTTCCGGGACAAGGGACACCCCTCCACTTT.

This clonotype was seen only once. J is TRBJ2-7 and V is TRBV29-1; 12 bases are a match to TRBD2. There are 12 residues in the CDR3. The germline CDR1 and CDR2 sequences are SQVTM and ANQGSEA. Trimming removed 7 bases from V and 5 bases from J; junction bases left unmatched: 3. CDR3 bases: TGCAGCGCCCGACTAGCGGGAGACGAGCAGTACTTC. It yields the protein CSARLAGDEQYF.

This chain connects TRBV20-1 to TRBJ2-5, with TRBD2 matching over 11 bases. The CDR3 extends over 14 amino acids. CDR1 and CDR2 from the germline V gene are DFQATT and SNEGSKA (reference sequence). With V trimmed by 6 bases and J by 9 bases, 12 bases remained unmatched. CDR3 protein: CSAQPGLAASAQYF. Written as DNA, the CDR3 is TGCAGTGCCCAGCCGGGACTAGCGGCGTCGGCCCAGTACTTC.

The chain carries TRBV29-1 and TRBJ1-3; 7 bases align to TRBD1. Germline values: CDR1 SQVTM, CDR2 ANQGSEA. This CDR3 has 14 residues. In DNA, the CDR3 is TGCAGTACTCGACAGGGAGCCAAAGGAAACACCATATATTTT. Translated, it gives CSTRQGAKGNTIYF.

This clonotype was counted only a few times. A single base separates this from a much larger clone, so it may be a read error. The V and J genes are TRBV11-2 and TRBJ2-3; D may be TRBD1 (5 bases). CDR1 and CDR2 from the germline V gene are SGHAT and FQNNGV. The CDR3 sequence is 15 residues long. DNA for the CDR3: TGTGCCAGCAGCTCCGGACGGTCGGGCACAGGTACGCAGTATTTT. This translates into CASSSGRSGTGTQYF.

The rearrangement uses TRBV6-1 and TRBJ1-2; 9 positions match TRBD1. This CDR3 spans 14 amino acids. V shed 6 bases, J shed 3 bases, and the junction held 5 bases outside the gene matches. CDR1 is MNHNS, CDR2 SASEGT, per germline. In nucleotides, the CDR3 is TGTGCCAGCAGCTGGACAGGGGTTGACTATGGCTACACCTTC. Amino acids: CASSWTGVDYGYTF.

The CDR3, as DNA: TGTGCCAGCAGTTTGGGGGTACCTGAAGCTTTCTTT. It is translated as CASSLGVPEAFF. This chain uses TRBV25-1 with TRBJ1-1; tentative D call: TRBD1 (5 bases). V shed 5 bases and J shed 6 bases, with 10 bases lying between them. This CDR3 is 12 amino acids long. Germline V gene data show CDR1 as MGHDK and CDR2 as SYGVNS.

The V call is TRBV20-1, the J call TRBJ2-5; 11 positions match TRBD2. The V gene end was trimmed by 6 bases and the J gene end by 6 bases; junction bases not matched to a gene: 9. Germline CDR1 DFQATT, CDR2 SNEGSKA (reference sequence). CDR3 length: 14 amino acids. The CDR3 loop is CSAHSGRAGKTQYF. CDR3 in DNA: TGCAGTGCGCATAGCGGGAGGGCTGGGAAGACCCAGTACTTC.

The genes are TRBV20-1 and TRBJ1-2; 7 bases are shared with TRBD1. Germline CDR1 reads DFQATT; CDR2 reads SNEGSKA (reference sequence). V shed 8 bases, J shed 10 bases, and the junction held 13 bases outside the gene matches. The CDR3 contains 12 residues. The CDR3 here is CSLTDRTNDYTF. CDR3 DNA sequence: TGCAGTCTCACGGACAGGACAAACGACTACACCTTC.

The chain links TRBV29-1 to TRBJ1-1; D is unclear. This CDR3 has 14 amino acids. V lost 6 bases, J lost 1 base, and 15 bases lay in between. Germline assignment: CDR1 SQVTM and CDR2 ANQGSEA. DNA of the CDR3: TGCAGCGTCTTGACGGGGTGGGGGAACACTGAAGCTTTCTTT. Protein product: CSVLTGWGNTEAFF. The whole variable domain, filled in from reference TRBV29-1 and TRBJ1-1, reads SAVISQKPSRDICQRGTSLTIQCQVDSQVTMMFWYRQQPGQSLTLIATANQGSEATYESGFVIDKFPISRPNLTFSTLTVSNMSPEDSSIYLCSVLTGWGNTEAFFGQGTRLTVV.

The rearrangement links TRBV5-1 to TRBJ2-7; 7 nucleotides agree with TRBD1. This CDR3 has 14 amino acids. V was clipped by 5 bases and J by 0 bases; unmatched bases: 5. Germline V CDR1 and CDR2: SGHRS, YFSETQ. The CDR3 region has the DNA TGCGCCAGCAGAGAGGGGGCTAGCTCCTACGAGCAGTACTTC. This encodes CASREGASSYEQYF.

In its sample, this clonotype was seen many times. The rearrangement links TRBV5-1 to TRBJ2-7, with D possibly matching TRBD1 (8 bases). This CDR3 contains 17 residues. The V end was cut by 3 bases, the J end by 5 bases, with 24 bases between. Germline V gene sequence: CDR1 SGHRS, CDR2 YFSETQ. This chain's CDR3 is CASSSLGQGGGLHEQYF. CDR3 DNA sequence: TGCGCCAGCAGCTCCCTCGGACAGGGAGGGGGCCTCCACGAGCAGTACTTC.

A note on this clonotype: This could be a read error, since a much larger clone is one nucleotide away. The rearrangement joins TRBV28 to TRBJ2-7; TRBD2 aligns across 14 bases. In germline, CDR1 is MDHEN, CDR2 SYDVKM. The CDR3 runs 20 residues. CDR3 protein: CASSSLMTSGREKGRLELYF. DNA for the CDR3: TGTGCCAGCAGTTCCCTCATGACTAGCGGGAGGGAAAAGGGTAGGTTAGAGCTGTACTTC. Filled out from reference TRBV28 and TRBJ2-7, the complete variable domain reads DVKVTQSSRYLVKRTGEKVFLECVQDMDHENMFWYRQDPGLGLRLIYFSYDVKMKEKGDIPEGYSVSREKKERFSLILESASTNQTSMYLCASSSLMTSGREKGRLELYFGPGTRLTVT.

The rearrangement links TRBV20-1 to TRBJ2-6; 8 bases are a match to TRBD1. Trimming removed 4 bases from V and 2 bases from J; junction bases left unmatched: 1. Germline V gene data show CDR1 as DFQATT and CDR2 as SNEGSKA (reference sequence). This CDR3 contains 14 residues. In DNA form, the CDR3 reads TGCAGTGCTAAGGACAGGGCTGGGGCCAACGTCCTGACTTTC. As protein: CSAKDRAGANVLTF.

This clonotype was detected ten times or more. The J gene is TRBJ1-5, the V gene TRBV29-1; no clear D gene. Germline V CDR1 and CDR2: SQVTM, ANQGSEA. With 5 bases removed from V and 0 bases from J, the gap between germline ends came to 5 bases. The CDR3 is 12 residues long. The CDR3 DNA follows: TGCAGCGTTAGTGGTAGCAATCAGCCCCAGCATTTT. Protein: CSVSGSNQPQHF.

This clonotype was seen many times. The CDR3 bases are TGTGCCAGCAGCTTGTGGGAAAACGGCAATCAGCCCCAGCATTTT. It yields the protein CASSLWENGNQPQHF. The rearrangement uses TRBV5-7 and TRBJ1-5, with D hard to call. TRBV5-7 is sorted into the ORF group, with uncertain function. This CDR3 region has 15 residues. The germline V and J ends were trimmed by 1 base and 2 bases, with 10 bases remaining between them.

This clonotype was found once. V is TRBV2 and J is TRBJ2-7; 10 nucleotides match TRBD1. CDR1 is SNHLY and CDR2 is FYNNEI in the germline V gene. The CDR3 runs 14 residues. Trimming took 6 bases from V and 5 from J; bases not matched to a gene: 7. The CDR3 protein is CASSWDRGTDEQYF. In nucleotides, the CDR3 is TGTGCCAGCAGCTGGGACAGGGGCACGGACGAGCAGTACTTC.

The V gene is TRBV7-9, the J gene TRBJ2-7; 11 bases line up with TRBD2. After removal of 5 bases from V and 7 bases from J, the junction contained 7 bases not matched to a gene. CDR3 length: 14 residues. Germline CDR1 is SEHNR and CDR2 is FQNEAQ (reference sequence). As DNA, the CDR3 is TGTGCCAGCAGCCCCAGGACTAGCGGGTGGGAGCAGTACTTC. Encoded protein: CASSPRTSGWEQYF.

This clonotype was observed at least ten times. The CDR3 DNA reads TGTGCCAGCAGCCCCAATTCCTACGAGCAGTACTTC. Protein product: CASSPNSYEQYF. The J gene is TRBJ2-7, the V gene TRBV7-3; D unresolved. V gave up 5 bases and J gave up 1 base, with 6 bases separating them. This CDR3 is 12 amino acids long. Germline CDR1 reads SGHTA; CDR2 reads FQGTGA. Based on the CDR3 plus reference TRBV7-3 and TRBJ2-7, the full variable domain is GAGVSQTPSNKVTEKGKYVELRCDPISGHTALYWYRQSLGQGPEFLIYFQGTGAADDSGLPNDRFFAVRPEGSVSTLKIQRTERGDSAVYLCASSPNSYEQYFGPGTRLTVT.

This clonotype was counted between two and nine times. The genes are TRBV29-1 and TRBJ1-2; weak D call: TRBD1 (5 bases). This CDR3 spans 12 amino acids. Germline CDR1 is SQVTM and CDR2 is ANQGSEA. Trimming shortened V by 1 base and J by 4 bases, and 7 bases separated the two germline ends. This CDR3 reads CSVEGQIYGYTF. As DNA, the CDR3 is TGCAGCGTTGAAGGACAGATCTATGGCTACACCTTC.

This clonotype has a count of ten or more. The limits of the CDR3 on the DNA are not certain, so only TCRdb's listed CDR3 is given. The chain joins TRBV5-1 to TRBJ2-7; whether TRBD2, the table's D call, matches the DNA was not checked. The CDR3 has 15 amino acids, counting both end residues. Per germline, CDR1 SGHRS and CDR2 YFSETQ. CDR3 in amino acids: CASSFGSGATSILNF.

This clonotype was detected ten times or more. The chain combines TRBV12-3 or TRBV12-4 with TRBJ2-5, with 9 bases lining up with TRBD2. The CDR3 covers 15 residues. V was clipped by 8 bases and J by 5 bases; unmatched bases: 12. The CDR3 DNA reads TGTGCCAGCGGGTCGGCGGGAGGGCCCTGGGAGACCCAGTACTTC. Protein product: CASGSAGGPWETQYF.

In its sample, this clonotype was seen once. J is TRBJ1-5 and V is TRBV29-1; 12 nucleotides match TRBD1. This CDR3 region has 15 residues. The ends lost 6 bases at V and 2 bases at J; junction bases unmatched: 5. The germline V gene has CDR1 SQVTM and CDR2 ANQGSEA. DNA of the CDR3: TGCAGCGTCGGGACAGGGGGCGCGGGCAATCAGCCCCAGCATTTT. Translation: CSVGTGGAGNQPQHF.

This clonotype was seen ten or more times. An end of the junction differs from the germline gene, which may be a read error. This chain uses TRBV5-1 with TRBJ2-7, with TRBD2 identical over 11 bases. CDR1 SGHRS and CDR2 YFSETQ come from the germline V gene. The CDR3 consists of 16 residues. CDR3 protein: CASNAGTSGPSYEQYF. The CDR3 region has the DNA TGCGCCAGCAACGCCGGGACTAGCGGACCTTCCTATGAGCAGTACTTC.

This clonotype came up many times. In DNA, the CDR3 is TGTGCCAGCAGCTTAAAACCTTCCTACGAGCAGTACTTC. Protein sequence: CASSLKPSYEQYF. The V gene is TRBV11-3, the J gene TRBJ2-7; no definite D call. The V end was cut by 2 bases, the J end by 1 base, with 6 bases between. This CDR3 spans 13 amino acids. Germline V CDR1 and CDR2: SGHNT, YENEEA.

The CDR3, as DNA: TGTGCCACCAACGACAGGGGGCCGGGGGCCAACGTCCTGACTTTC. Its protein is CATNDRGPGANVLTF. The rearrangement links TRBV10-3 to TRBJ2-6, with 10 bases aligning to TRBD1. Germline trimming cut 10 bases from V and 4 bases from J; bases unmatched to any gene: 7. This CDR3 spans 15 amino acids. CDR1 ENHRY and CDR2 SYGVKD come from the germline V gene.

This chain connects TRBV7-9 to TRBJ1-6; 7 bases match TRBD1. With 4 bases clipped from V and 9 bases from J, the junction kept 3 bases outside the gene matches. This CDR3 is built from 13 residues. CDR1 is SEHNR and CDR2 is FQNEAQ in the germline V gene (reference sequence). CDR3 residues: CASSSRQGSPLHF. CDR3 coding DNA: TGTGCCAGCAGCTCCAGACAGGGTTCACCCCTCCACTTT.

This clonotype came up many times. This CDR3 is CSVEGLHPKTQYF. The DNA of the CDR3 is TGCAGCGTTGAAGGCCTCCACCCGAAGACCCAGTACTTC. The chain has TRBV29-1 and TRBJ2-5; D is ambiguous. CDR3 length equals 13 residues. The V end lost 1 base, the J end lost 6 bases, and 12 bases lay between the germline ends. Germline V gene sequence: CDR1 SQVTM, CDR2 ANQGSEA. Using reference TRBV29-1 and TRBJ2-5 for the parts outside the CDR3, the full variable domain is SAVISQKPSRDICQRGTSLTIQCQVDSQVTMMFWYRQQPGQSLTLIATANQGSEATYESGFVIDKFPISRPNLTFSTLTVSNMSPEDSSIYLCSVEGLHPKTQYFGPGTRLLVL.

This clonotype was detected many times. This chain links TRBV9 with TRBJ1-3; D is ambiguous. This CDR3 region has 12 residues. V lost 3 bases, J lost 0 bases, and 1 base lay in between. Germline lookup yields CDR1 SGDLS and CDR2 YYNGEE. DNA of the CDR3: TGTGCCAGCAGCGGCTCTGGAAACACCATATATTTT. It translates to CASSGSGNTIYF.

This chain connects TRBV19 to TRBJ1-2, with D tentatively TRBD1 (6 bases). Looked up from germline, CDR1 is LNHDA and CDR2 is SQIVND (reference sequence). The CDR3 loop spans 13 amino acids. The V and J ends lost 5 bases and 6 bases respectively, with 13 bases between them. This chain's CDR3 is CASSLHRADGYTF. DNA for the CDR3: TGTGCCAGTAGTCTCCACAGGGCGGATGGCTACACCTTC.